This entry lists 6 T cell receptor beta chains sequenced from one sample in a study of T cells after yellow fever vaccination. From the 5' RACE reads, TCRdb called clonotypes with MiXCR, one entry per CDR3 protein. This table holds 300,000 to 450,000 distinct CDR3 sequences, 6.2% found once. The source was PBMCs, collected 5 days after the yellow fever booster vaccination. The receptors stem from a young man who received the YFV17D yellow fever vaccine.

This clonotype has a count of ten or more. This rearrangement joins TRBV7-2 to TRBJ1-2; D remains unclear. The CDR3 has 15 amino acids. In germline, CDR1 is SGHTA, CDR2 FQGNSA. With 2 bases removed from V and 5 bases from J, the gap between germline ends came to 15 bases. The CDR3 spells CASSLYGSGEYGYTF. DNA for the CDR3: TGTGCCAGCAGCTTATATGGTTCGGGAGAATATGGCTACACCTTC. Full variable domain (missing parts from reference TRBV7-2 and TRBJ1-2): GAGVSQSPSNKVTEKGKDVELRCDPISGHTALYWYRQSLGQGLEFLIYFQGNSAPDKSGLPSDRFSAERTGGSVSTLTIQRTQQEDSAVYLCASSLYGSGEYGYTFGSGTRLTVV.

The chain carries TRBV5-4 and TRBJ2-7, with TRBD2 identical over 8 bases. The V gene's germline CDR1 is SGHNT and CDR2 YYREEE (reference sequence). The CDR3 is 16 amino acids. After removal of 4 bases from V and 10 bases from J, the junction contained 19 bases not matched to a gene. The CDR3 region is CASSRSGTSRGEPQYF. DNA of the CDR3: TGTGCCAGCAGCAGGTCCGGGACTAGTAGGGGGGAGCCACAGTACTTC. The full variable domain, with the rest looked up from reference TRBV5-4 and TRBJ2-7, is ETGVTQSPTHLIKTRGQQVTLRCSSQSGHNTVSWYQQALGQGPQFIFQYYREEENGRGNFPPRFSGLQFPNYSSELNVNALELDDSALYLCASSRSGTSRGEPQYFGPGTRLTVT.

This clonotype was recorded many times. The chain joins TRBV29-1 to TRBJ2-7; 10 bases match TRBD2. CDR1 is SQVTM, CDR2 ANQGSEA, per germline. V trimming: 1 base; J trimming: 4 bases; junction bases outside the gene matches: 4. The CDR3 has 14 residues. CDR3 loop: CSVEVDSGRYEQYF. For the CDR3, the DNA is TGCAGCGTTGAAGTTGATAGCGGGAGGTACGAGCAGTACTTC.

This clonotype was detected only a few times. In DNA, the CDR3 is TGTGCCAGCAGCTGGAAGCGGGAGAACGAGCAGTACTTC. Translated: CASSWKRENEQYF. The chain has TRBV7-2 and TRBJ2-7; 8 bases are a match to TRBD2. V lost 4 bases and J lost 5; bases outside the gene matches: 4. The CDR3 has 13 amino acids. Germline V lookup: CDR1 SGHTA, CDR2 FQGNSA.

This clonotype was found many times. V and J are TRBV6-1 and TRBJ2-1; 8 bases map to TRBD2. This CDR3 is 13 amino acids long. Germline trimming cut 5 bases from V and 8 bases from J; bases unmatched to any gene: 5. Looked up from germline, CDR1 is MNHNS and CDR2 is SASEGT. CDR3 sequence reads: CASSRAGGHEQFF. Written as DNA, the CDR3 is TGTGCCAGCAGTAGGGCGGGAGGACATGAGCAGTTCTTC.

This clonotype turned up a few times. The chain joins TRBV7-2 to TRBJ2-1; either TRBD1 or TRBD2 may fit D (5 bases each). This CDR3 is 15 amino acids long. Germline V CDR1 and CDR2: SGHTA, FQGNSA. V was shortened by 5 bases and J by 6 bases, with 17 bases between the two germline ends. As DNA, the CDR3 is TGTGCCAGCAGCCTCGGGACCGCATCTTCCAATGAGCAGTTCTTC. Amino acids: CASSLGTASSNEQFF.